The T cell receptor beta chain described here comes from a study of blood T cell repertoires in COVID-19. Profiled with immunoSEQ multiplex PCR; TCRdb holds only in-frame clones, not every one. Counted here are about 180,000 clones, around 85% occurring once; the ten biggest clones make up approximately 11%. This clonotype was obtained from a human donor with active or convalescent COVID-19. The donor label of this sample is uncertain. The sample was peripheral blood.

CDR3 sequence reads: CASSIGRGNYGYTF. The DNA of the CDR3 is TGTGCCAGTAGTATAGGCAGGGGAAACTATGGCTACACCTTC. V usage is TRBV19 and J usage is TRBJ1-2; a possible D gene is TRBD1 (6 bases). Germline V gene sequence: CDR1 LNHDA, CDR2 SQIVND (reference sequence). This CDR3 spans 14 amino acids. V shed 1 base and J shed 2 bases, with 8 bases lying between them. The full variable domain, completed using reference TRBV19 and TRBJ1-2, is DGGITQSPKYLFRKEGQNVTLSCEQNLNHDAMYWYRQDPGQGLRLIYYSQIVNDFQKGDIAEGYSVSREKKESFPLTVTSAQKNPTAFYLCASSIGRGNYGYTFGSGTRLTVV.